The next 8 T cell receptor beta chains were all read from a single sample in a study of patients and donors after allogeneic stem cell transplantation. TCRdb recomputed calls from the RT-PCR reads with MiXCR, one row per CDR3 protein. The repertoire has 900,000 to 1,000,000 distinct CDR3 sequences, roughly 18% of them found once; the top ten carry 5% to 7.5%. Sequenced sample: blood, either unsorted or a sorted T cell fraction (not recorded which). These receptors were collected from a human donor who was either an allogeneic HSCT recipient or a stem cell or donor lymphocyte infusion donor (not recorded which). It is not recorded whose cells these are; they may come from a transplant donor.

The chain joins TRBV2 to TRBJ2-1; D might be TRBD1 (5 bases). Germline CDR1 SNHLY, CDR2 FYNNEI. Trimming removed 5 bases from V and 6 bases from J, with 17 bases in between. The CDR3 length is 15 residues. The CDR3 protein is CASSPGLRAGNEQFF. CDR3 nucleotide sequence: TGTGCCAGCAGTCCCGGGCTCAGGGCAGGCAATGAGCAGTTCTTC.

The rearrangement joins TRBV4-3 to TRBJ2-3; 7 bases line up with TRBD1. This CDR3 contains 18 residues. With V trimmed by 2 bases and J by 4 bases, 15 bases remained unmatched. Germline CDR1 reads LGHNA; CDR2 reads YSLEER. The CDR3 DNA reads as TGCGCCAGCAGCCAACCCAAACCAATAGGGGGCCCTCCAGATACGCAGTATTTT. Protein sequence: CASSQPKPIGGPPDTQYF.

The V call is TRBV5-6, the J call TRBJ1-1; D gene uncertain. V shed 7 bases and J shed 1 base, with 14 bases lying between them. The CDR3 has 14 amino acids. Germline-derived CDR1 and CDR2 are SGHDT and YYEEEE. The chain's CDR3 is CASEPVGPNTEAFF. The CDR3 nucleotides read TGTGCCAGCGAACCGGTAGGGCCGAACACTGAAGCTTTCTTT.

This clonotype was seen only a few times. The J gene is TRBJ2-3, the V gene TRBV6-1, with 10 nucleotides matching TRBD2. The V gene end was trimmed by 10 bases and the J gene end by 4 bases; junction bases not matched to a gene: 5. Germline loops: CDR1 MNHNS, CDR2 SASEGT. The CDR3 is 13 residues long. CDR3 sequence (DNA): TGTGCCAACCGAGCGGGGGGGTCAGATACGCAGTATTTT. Translating gives CANRAGGSDTQYF.

This clonotype showed up many times. The V call is TRBV12-3 or TRBV12-4, the J call TRBJ1-1, with D possibly being TRBD1 (5 bases). Trimming took off 7 bases at V and 1 base at J, with 13 bases between the two ends. This CDR3 is 14 amino acids long. This CDR3 reads CASTPGPSNTEAFF. The CDR3 bases are TGTGCCAGCACCCCGGGACCGTCGAACACTGAAGCTTTCTTT.

V is TRBV20-1 and J is TRBJ2-1; D may be TRBD1 or TRBD2 (5 bases each). Germline lookup yields CDR1 DFQATT and CDR2 SNEGSKA (reference sequence). Trimming left V 6 bases short and J 8 bases short, with 11 bases between. This CDR3 has 11 amino acids. The CDR3 here is CSAYRGDEQFF. The DNA of the CDR3 is TGCAGTGCCTACAGAGGGGATGAGCAGTTCTTC.

The chain uses TRBV24-1 and TRBJ2-7; 11 positions agree with TRBD1. Germline V gene data show CDR1 as KGHDR and CDR2 as SFDVKD. This CDR3 has 14 residues. Trimming at V came to 4 bases and at J to 7 bases, leaving 5 bases not matched to a gene. CDR3 sequence (DNA): TGTGCCACCAGTGAACCGGGACAGGGGGATGAGCAGTACTTC. As protein: CATSEPGQGDEQYF.

The rearrangement links TRBV5-1 to TRBJ1-4; D unresolved. The CDR3 spans 15 residues. The V and J ends lost 4 bases and 8 bases respectively, with 18 bases between them. Germline values: CDR1 SGHRS, CDR2 YFSETQ. The CDR3 nucleotides read TGCGCCAGCAGCCCCTTAGAGGGAGGGCGAGAAAAACTGTTTTTT. Its protein product is CASSPLEGGREKLFF. The full variable domain, in which reference TRBV5-1 and TRBJ1-4 provide the parts outside the CDR3, is KAGVTQTPRYLIKTRGQQVTLSCSPISGHRSVSWYQQTPGQGLQFLFEYFSETQRNKGNFPGRFSGRQFSNSRSEMNVSTLELGDSALYLCASSPLEGGREKLFFGSGTQLSVL.